The 16 T cell receptor beta chains below all came from one sample that was sequenced in a study of graft-versus-host responses after intestinal transplantation. Generated by immunoSEQ multiplex PCR, the TCRdb table keeps only in-frame clones and is missing some. Of under 95,000 clones listed, around 84% are singletons. These receptors are not linked to any known antigen. Sequencing used unstimulated CD4+ T cells sorted from spleen or lymph node cells, obtained before intestinal transplant. Receptors were obtained from a human donor who received an intestinal transplant.

The chain uses TRBV5-4 and TRBJ1-2; D may be TRBD1 (6 bases). This CDR3 comprises 19 residues. Trimming shortened V by 0 bases and J by 3 bases, and 24 bases separated the two germline ends. The V gene's germline CDR1 is SGHNT and CDR2 YYREEE (reference sequence). CDR3 nucleotide sequence: TGTGCCAGCAGCTTGGCCCTCTTTCCTCCAGGGGATCGGGACTATGGCTACACCTTC. Translation gives CASSLALFPPGDRDYGYTF.

The chain joins TRBV19 to TRBJ1-1; 9 positions agree with TRBD1. V lost 5 bases and J lost 2; bases outside the gene matches: 9. The CDR3 loop spans 16 amino acids. Germline assignment: CDR1 LNHDA and CDR2 SQIVND (reference sequence). Written as DNA, the CDR3 is TGTGCCAGTAGTGACCTGCCGGGACAGGGTAACACTGAAGCTTTCTTT. Its translation: CASSDLPGQGNTEAFF.

The J gene is TRBJ2-1, the V gene TRBV6-5; D gene ambiguous. This CDR3 is 14 amino acids long. Germline CDR1 reads MNHEY; CDR2 reads SVGAGI. Trimming left V 5 bases short and J 6 bases short, with 14 bases between. The CDR3 bases are TGTGCCAGCAGTCTCATGGGCGCCCTCAATGAGCAGTTCTTC. Its protein is CASSLMGALNEQFF.

The chain combines TRBV28 with TRBJ2-3; TRBD2 aligns across 7 bases. The V gene's germline CDR1 is MDHEN and CDR2 SYDVKM. The CDR3 has 11 amino acids. V dropped 8 bases and J dropped 7; count of bases not matched to a gene: 3. In nucleotides, the CDR3 is TGTGCCAGCGGGGGAGGGTATACGCAGTATTTT. Encoded protein: CASGGGYTQYF.

This chain links TRBV7-8 with TRBJ2-1; 7 positions match TRBD2. V was pared by 4 bases and J by 0 bases, with 3 bases of the junction left unmatched. Germline CDR1 is SGHVS and CDR2 is FQNEAQ. This CDR3 has 15 residues. The DNA for the CDR3 is TGTGCCAGCAGCTCCCGGACTAGCTCCTACAATGAGCAGTTCTTC. This translates into CASSSRTSSYNEQFF.

The rearrangement uses TRBV5-1 and TRBJ1-1, with D tentatively TRBD1 (5 bases). Per germline, CDR1 SGHRS and CDR2 YFSETQ. Trimming left V 5 bases short and J 1 base short, with 12 bases between. The CDR3 has 14 amino acids. The CDR3 DNA is TGCGCCAGCAGATATTCGACAGAGAACACTGAAGCTTTCTTT. It encodes CASRYSTENTEAFF.

The V and J genes are TRBV7-3 and TRBJ2-5, with TRBD2 as a possible D gene (6 bases). The CDR3 length is 15 residues. The germline V gene has CDR1 SGHTA and CDR2 FQGTGA. V was clipped by 1 base and J by 4 bases, with 13 bases between them. CDR3 amino acids: CASSLNAGSGETQYF. In DNA form, the CDR3 reads TGTGCCAGCAGCTTAAATGCGGGGTCAGGAGAGACCCAGTACTTC. Filled out from reference TRBV7-3 and TRBJ2-5, the complete variable domain reads GAGVSQTPSNKVTEKGKYVELRCDPISGHTALYWYRQSLGQGPEFLIYFQGTGAADDSGLPNDRFFAVRPEGSVSTLKIQRTERGDSAVYLCASSLNAGSGETQYFGPGTRLLVL.

This sequence joins TRBV19 and TRBJ2-2; 7 bases align to TRBD1. Per the germline V gene, CDR1 is LNHDA and CDR2 is SQIVND (reference sequence). The V gene end was trimmed by 6 bases and the J gene end by 0 bases; junction bases not matched to a gene: 4. This CDR3 comprises 15 residues. This chain's CDR3 is CASRPGQTNTGELFF. CDR3 bases: TGTGCCAGTAGACCGGGACAGACGAACACCGGGGAGCTGTTTTTT. The complete variable domain, with remaining parts taken from reference TRBV19 and TRBJ2-2, reads DGGITQSPKYLFRKEGQNVTLSCEQNLNHDAMYWYRQDPGQGLRLIYYSQIVNDFQKGDIAEGYSVSREKKESFPLTVTSAQKNPTAFYLCASRPGQTNTGELFFGEGSRLTVL.

This clone was picked up a small number of times. The rearrangement links TRBV28 to TRBJ1-5; 8 bases are a match to TRBD1. The CDR3 runs to 13 residues. V trimming: 6 bases; J trimming: 6 bases; junction bases outside the gene matches: 4. The germline V gene encodes CDR1 MDHEN and CDR2 SYDVKM. The CDR3 sequence: CASRDRAGQPQHF. In DNA, the CDR3 is TGTGCCAGCAGGGACAGGGCCGGTCAGCCCCAGCATTTT.

The rearrangement joins TRBV7-6 to TRBJ2-1; no reliable D call. Deletions cut 2 bases from V and 1 base from J, with 6 bases between. The CDR3 covers 14 residues. Germline V gene lookup returns CDR1 SGHVS and CDR2 FNYEAQ. CDR3 in amino acids: CASSLQQSYNEQFF. For the CDR3, the DNA is TGTGCCAGCAGCTTACAACAGTCCTACAATGAGCAGTTCTTC. Full variable domain (missing parts from reference TRBV7-6 and TRBJ2-1): GAGVSQSPRYKVTKRGQDVALRCDPISGHVSLYWYRQALGQGPEFLTYFNYEAQQDKSGLPNDRFSAERPEGSISTLTIQRTEQRDSAMYRCASSLQQSYNEQFFGPGTRLTVL.

The chain employs TRBV11-2 and TRBJ2-1; TRBD1 matches 9 bases. Germline values: CDR1 SGHAT, CDR2 FQNNGV. J gave up 4 bases and V 2 bases, and 6 bases lay outside the gene matches. The CDR3 spans 16 residues. The CDR3 DNA is TGTGCCAGCAGCTTAACGCGCGGACAGGGGTACAATGAGCAGTTCTTC. It specifies CASSLTRGQGYNEQFF.

The chain links TRBV6-5 to TRBJ2-2, with D unresolved. Germline V gene sequence: CDR1 MNHEY, CDR2 SVGAGI. The CDR3 is made up of 13 amino acids. V lost 2 bases and J 7 bases, leaving 8 bases between the germline ends. The CDR3 loop is CASSYLRGGELFF. The CDR3 region has the DNA TGTGCCAGCAGTTACCTCCGAGGCGGGGAGCTGTTTTTT.

The gene calls are TRBV18 and TRBJ2-7; 9 bases fit TRBD2. The CDR3 spans 17 residues. Germline assignment: CDR1 KGHSH and CDR2 LQKENI. Trimming at V came to 6 bases and at J to 0 bases, leaving 12 bases not matched to a gene. Here the CDR3 DNA reads TGTGCCAGCTCGCTGCTGGCGACTAGCGGAAGCTCCTACGAGCAGTACTTC. Translation: CASSLLATSGSSYEQYF.

This clone was picked up one time. The CDR3 spells CASTIQGTDTQYF. DNA for the CDR3: TGTGCCAGCACCATACAGGGAACAGATACGCAGTATTTT. The V gene is TRBV2, the J gene TRBJ2-3, with D tentatively TRBD1 (6 bases). Germline V CDR1 and CDR2: SNHLY, FYNNEI. V lost 7 bases and J lost 3, with 11 bases in between. The CDR3 spans 13 residues.

The chain uses TRBV27 and TRBJ1-5; 8 bases map to TRBD1. The trim removed 2 bases at V and 4 bases at J, leaving 7 bases unmatched. This CDR3 comprises 16 residues. Germline V CDR1 and CDR2: MNHEY, SMNVEV (reference sequence). CDR3 nucleotides: TGTGCCAGCAGTTTAAAACAGGGGGGATTGAATCAGCCCCAGCATTTT. Amino acids: CASSLKQGGLNQPQHF.

V and J are TRBV5-1 and TRBJ2-2; possibly TRBD1 for D (6 bases). This CDR3 has 12 residues. The V end was cut by 4 bases, the J end by 6 bases, with 7 bases between. The germline V gene encodes CDR1 SGHRS and CDR2 YFSETQ. The CDR3: CASSHRAGELFF. In nucleotides, the CDR3 is TGCGCCAGCAGCCACAGGGCCGGGGAGCTGTTTTTT.